A single sample gave rise to the 25 T cell receptor beta chains below, sequenced in a study of CD8+ T cells in alopecia areata. Extraction and reverse transcription of RNA yielded cDNA as the sequencing template. Using immunoSEQ multiplex PCR, the repertoire was profiled, and TCRdb retains in-frame clones only, with some absent. The table lists over 150,000 clones, less than 80% of them singletons. Documented treatment: oral pan-JAK inhibitor, 5-10 mg twice daily. The starting material was CD4+ T cells sorted from blood, obtained at week 24, from a patient treated with tofacitinib. These receptors were collected from a human donor with alopecia areata.

This clone appeared a few times. The chain combines TRBV7-9 with TRBJ1-6; TRBD1 matches 7 bases. With V trimmed by 4 bases and J by 10 bases, 7 bases remained unmatched. CDR3 length equals 14 residues. CDR1 and CDR2 from the germline V gene are SEHNR and FQNEAQ (reference sequence). CDR3 in amino acids: CASSSVTGVSPLHF. CDR3 bases: TGTGCCAGCAGCTCCGTTACAGGGGTCTCACCCCTCCACTTT.

The chain is built from TRBV2 and TRBJ1-2, with no clear D. Trimming removed 2 bases from V and 8 bases from J, with 12 bases in between. The CDR3 has 13 amino acids. Germline assignment: CDR1 SNHLY and CDR2 FYNNEI. In DNA form, the CDR3 reads TGTGCCAGCAGTGAAAAGGCAACGGGAGGCTACACCTTC. As protein: CASSEKATGGYTF.

This clone was seen just once. V gene TRBV2 combines with J gene TRBJ2-3, with D perhaps matching TRBD2 (5 bases). Trimming cost V 4 bases and J 1 base, with 12 bases left between them. CDR3 length: 15 residues. Germline V gene data show CDR1 as SNHLY and CDR2 as FYNNEI. CDR3 DNA sequence: TGTGCCAGCAGTGTACCGGGAAGTCGCACAGATACGCAGTATTTT. This encodes CASSVPGSRTDTQYF.

The V call is TRBV2, the J call TRBJ2-5; D tentatively reads TRBD1 or TRBD2 (5 bases each). Looked up from germline, CDR1 is SNHLY and CDR2 is FYNNEI. Trimming stripped 4 bases from V and 5 bases from J, with 11 bases between. This CDR3 is 13 amino acids long. CDR3 coding DNA: TGTGCCAGCAGTGGGGCCGGGGACGAGACCCAGTACTTC. It specifies CASSGAGDETQYF.

The genes are TRBV7-9 and TRBJ2-3, with D uncertain. This CDR3 is built from 15 residues. Deletions cut 6 bases from V and 2 bases from J, with 15 bases between. The V gene's germline CDR1 is SEHNR and CDR2 FQNEAQ (reference sequence). The CDR3 region is CASSPGRSVTDTQYF. DNA of the CDR3: TGTGCCAGCAGTCCCGGACGGTCAGTCACAGATACGCAGTATTTT. The full variable domain, rest sourced from reference TRBV7-9 and TRBJ2-3, is DTGVSQNPRHKITKRGQNVTFRCDPISEHNRLYWYRQTLGQGPEFLTYFQNEAQLEKSRLLSDRFSAERPKGSFSTLEIQRTEQGDSAMYLCASSPGRSVTDTQYFGPGTRLTVL.

The chain employs TRBV18 and TRBJ2-5; tentatively, D is TRBD2 (5 bases). V was pared by 4 bases and J by 1 base, with 10 bases between. The CDR3 contains 14 residues. CDR1 and CDR2 (germline): KGHSH, LQKENI. The CDR3 DNA reads as TGTGCCAGCTCACGGAGCGGCCCCCAAGAGACCCAGTACTTC. It is translated as CASSRSGPQETQYF. Full variable domain (outside the CDR3, taken from reference TRBV18 and TRBJ2-5): NAGVMQNPRHLVRRRGQEARLRCSPMKGHSHVYWYRQLPEEGLKFMVYLQKENIIDESGMPKERFSAEFPKEGPSILRIQQVVRGDSAAYFCASSRSGPQETQYFGPGTRLLVL.

The gene calls are TRBV30 and TRBJ2-7; maybe TRBD2 (6 bases). The germline V and J ends were trimmed by 0 bases and 3 bases, with 15 bases remaining between them. Germline V CDR1 and CDR2: GTSNPN, SVGIG (reference sequence). This CDR3 spans 15 amino acids. CDR3 sequence (DNA): TGTGCCTGGAGTGTGAGGATGGAGGGTAACTACGAGCAGTACTTC. Its translation is CAWSVRMEGNYEQYF.

The chain recombines TRBV5-1 with TRBJ2-2; 7 positions match TRBD2. The trim removed 4 bases at V and 4 bases at J, leaving 10 bases unmatched. The length of the CDR3 is 16 residues. The germline CDR1 and CDR2 sequences are SGHRS and YFSETQ. The CDR3 DNA reads TGCGCCAGCAGCGCTACAGCGGGGAGATCCACCGGGGAGCTGTTTTTT. It encodes CASSATAGRSTGELFF. Full variable domain (missing parts from reference TRBV5-1 and TRBJ2-2): KAGVTQTPRYLIKTRGQQVTLSCSPISGHRSVSWYQQTPGQGLQFLFEYFSETQRNKGNFPGRFSGRQFSNSRSEMNVSTLELGDSALYLCASSATAGRSTGELFFGEGSRLTVL.

CDR3 sequence: CSAKGTLGGDEQFF. CDR3 sequence (DNA): TGCAGCGCCAAAGGGACCCTAGGAGGGGATGAGCAGTTCTTC. This rearrangement joins TRBV29-1 to TRBJ2-1, with a tentative D call TRBD2 (6 bases). Per germline, CDR1 SQVTM and CDR2 ANQGSEA. Deletions cut 7 bases from V and 8 bases from J, with 21 bases between. The length of the CDR3 is 14 residues.

The genes are TRBV5-1 and TRBJ2-6, with D perhaps being TRBD1 or TRBD2 (5 bases each). The CDR3 spans 15 residues. V was shortened by 5 bases and J by 2 bases, with 11 bases between the two germline ends. CDR1 SGHRS and CDR2 YFSETQ come from the germline V gene. In DNA, the CDR3 is TGCGCCAGCAGTGAGGGGAACCCTGGGGCCAACGTCCTGACTTTC. Protein: CASSEGNPGANVLTF.

The rearrangement uses TRBV29-1 and TRBJ1-1; D is uncertain. Germline lookup yields CDR1 SQVTM and CDR2 ANQGSEA. The CDR3 runs 13 residues. V lost 7 bases and J 3 bases, leaving 15 bases between the germline ends. CDR3 nucleotides: TGCAGCGCGACCCCCGGGCGGGACACTGAAGCTTTCTTT. It specifies CSATPGRDTEAFF.

This clone has only a few counts. The J gene is TRBJ1-1, the V gene TRBV19; no reliable D call. Trimming removed 3 bases from V and 4 bases from J, with 12 bases in between. The germline V gene has CDR1 LNHDA and CDR2 SQIVND (reference sequence). This CDR3 comprises 14 residues. The DNA for the CDR3 is TGTGCCAGTAGTATCGGGCAGAGGTCCACTGAAGCTTTCTTT. The encoded protein is CASSIGQRSTEAFF.

This sequence joins TRBV2 and TRBJ1-5, with D possibly being TRBD1 (5 bases). CDR1 and CDR2 (germline): SNHLY, FYNNEI. The CDR3 is 15 residues long. Trimming took 6 bases from V and 1 from J, leaving 13 bases between them. Written as DNA, the CDR3 is TGTGCCAGCAGCCTAATGGGGGGGAGCAATCAGCCCCAGCATTTT. Encoded protein: CASSLMGGSNQPQHF.

The sample holds a few counts of this clone. This chain joins TRBV4-1 and TRBJ1-1; the D is unclear. Germline CDR1 is MGHRA and CDR2 is YSYEKL. The CDR3 consists of 14 residues. V was pared by 9 bases and J by 4 bases, with 18 bases between. The DNA for the CDR3 is TGCGCCAGTAGGACCGTGTTGATGGGCACTGAAGCTTTCTTT. Translating gives CASRTVLMGTEAFF.

The V call is TRBV20-1, the J call TRBJ2-5; D remains ambiguous. Trimming removed 5 bases from V and 5 bases from J, with 9 bases in between. CDR1 is DFQATT, CDR2 SNEGSKA, per germline (reference sequence). There are 11 residues in the CDR3. In nucleotides, the CDR3 is TGCAGTGCTGCGGAAGGGGAGACCCAGTACTTC. Protein product: CSAAEGETQYF.

In its sample, this clone was seen a few times. This chain connects TRBV19 to TRBJ1-3; maybe TRBD1 (5 bases). The V end lost 4 bases, the J end lost 0 bases, and 13 bases lay between the germline ends. The CDR3 length is 16 residues. The V gene's germline CDR1 is LNHDA and CDR2 SQIVND (reference sequence). CDR3 DNA sequence: TGTGCCAGTAGTACCTACGACAGCCGCTCTGGAAACACCATATATTTT. Translated, it gives CASSTYDSRSGNTIYF. Complete variable domain (other parts from reference TRBV19 and TRBJ1-3): DGGITQSPKYLFRKEGQNVTLSCEQNLNHDAMYWYRQDPGQGLRLIYYSQIVNDFQKGDIAEGYSVSREKKESFPLTVTSAQKNPTAFYLCASSTYDSRSGNTIYFGEGSWLTVV.

This clone appeared a single time. The J gene is TRBJ2-5, the V gene TRBV10-1, with a tentative D call TRBD1 (6 bases). CDR3 size: 14 residues. Germline loops: CDR1 WNHNN, CDR2 SYGVQD (reference sequence). V lost 4 bases, J lost 2 bases, and 11 bases lay in between. The CDR3 nucleotides are TGCGCCAGCAGTGGACAGGACATTCAAGAGACCCAGTACTTC. Amino acids: CASSGQDIQETQYF.

This clone has just a few counts. One end of the junction does not line up with germline, which may come from a read error. J is TRBJ2-1 and V is TRBV6-5; D is possibly TRBD1 (5 bases). The CDR3 length is 15 residues. The germline V gene has CDR1 MNHEY and CDR2 SVGAGI. This CDR3 reads CASSYSQGSYNAQFF. DNA of the CDR3: TGTGCCAGCAGTTACTCCCAGGGTTCCTACAATGCGCAGTTCTTC.

V gene TRBV25-1 combines with J gene TRBJ2-7; the D call may be TRBD1 or TRBD2 (5 bases each). Germline assignment: CDR1 MGHDK and CDR2 SYGVNS. This CDR3 comprises 13 residues. Trimming pared 6 bases from V and 2 bases from J, leaving 11 bases between. CDR3 in DNA: TGTGCCAGCAGCGGGACGGTCACCTACGAGCAGTACTTC. Its translation: CASSGTVTYEQYF.

This sequence joins TRBV9 and TRBJ1-3; 8 nucleotides line up with TRBD1. Germline V gives CDR1 SGDLS, CDR2 YYNGEE. V was clipped by 0 bases and J by 3 bases; unmatched bases: 8. The CDR3 runs 17 residues. The CDR3 nucleotides are TGTGCCAGCAGCGTAGCTCCTCCAGGGGGCTTTGGAAACACCATATATTTT. Translated, it gives CASSVAPPGGFGNTIYF.

This clone has just a few counts. This sequence joins TRBV23-1 and TRBJ1-2; possibly TRBD1 for D (5 bases). TRBV23-1 is known as an ORF, though its function is uncertain. Between the trimmed V and J ends, which lost 0 bases and 6 bases, there was a span of 17 bases. The length of the CDR3 is 16 residues. CDR3 coding DNA: TGCGCCAGCAGTCAATCTAGTCAGGGCGTTCGTAATGGCTACACCTTC. The encoded protein is CASSQSSQGVRNGYTF.

This chain links TRBV10-3 with TRBJ2-3; a weak D match, TRBD1 (5 bases). There are 13 residues in the CDR3. V was trimmed by 10 bases and J by 0 bases, leaving 11 bases between them. Germline V gene lookup returns CDR1 ENHRY and CDR2 SYGVKD. CDR3 in amino acids: CATRQHSTDTQYF. The CDR3 DNA reads as TGTGCCACCAGACAGCATAGCACAGATACGCAGTATTTT.

V is TRBV27 and J is TRBJ1-6, with D perhaps matching TRBD1 (5 bases). Per the germline V gene, CDR1 is MNHEY and CDR2 is SMNVEV (reference sequence). The CDR3 runs 15 residues. Trimming took off 2 bases at V and 3 bases at J, with 8 bases between the two ends. The CDR3 bases are TGTGCCAGCAGTTTAGGACAAATCTATAATTCACCCCTCCACTTT. Protein product: CASSLGQIYNSPLHF.

The rearrangement joins TRBV7-9 to TRBJ2-3; D unresolved. V was trimmed by 1 base and J by 2 bases, leaving 7 bases between them. Germline assignment: CDR1 SEHNR and CDR2 FQNEAQ (reference sequence). The CDR3 consists of 14 residues. The CDR3 DNA follows: TGTGCCAGCAGCTTAGGTTCCCACACAGATACGCAGTATTTT. This codes for CASSLGSHTDTQYF.

This clone was observed once. The same CDR3 also results from other DNA sequences found in this sample. This chain connects TRBV30 to TRBJ1-5, with TRBD1 matching over 7 bases. V was clipped by 5 bases and J by 6 bases; unmatched bases: 4. The CDR3 length is 12 residues. CDR1 is GTSNPN, CDR2 SVGIG, per germline (reference sequence). CDR3 amino acids: CAWSRQGQPQHF. CDR3 DNA: TGTGCCTGGTCACGACAGGGTCAGCCCCAGCATTTT.